The 3 T cell receptor beta chains presented below share a single source sample, sequenced in a study of regulatory T cells in long-lasting Graves disease. Arm-PCR with iRepertoire HTBI primers amplified the CDR3 regions for these TCR beta libraries. TCRdb re-called the multiplex PCR reads with MiXCR, one entry per CDR3 protein. The sample has hundreds of thousands of distinct CDR3 sequences; around 20% are singletons. The time point here: persistent/refractory GD, antithyroid drugs over 5 years with positive TRAb. Preparation of the TCR library used RNA extracted from PBMCs. Material: peripheral blood mononuclear cells (PBMCs), obtained when the disease was refractory, from a patient treated with antithyroid drugs. The receptors were gathered from a female donor with Graves disease.

This clonotype was counted at least ten times. The chain links TRBV28 to TRBJ2-2; D gene uncertain. The germline CDR1 and CDR2 sequences are MDHEN and SYDVKM. The CDR3 sequence is 12 residues long. V was pared by 7 bases and J by 6 bases, with 9 bases between. The CDR3 region is CASKKSAGELFF. The CDR3 DNA reads TGTGCCAGCAAAAAGAGTGCCGGGGAGCTGTTTTTT.

This clonotype was seen only a few times. No conserved phenylalanine or tryptophan is present at the end of the CDR3, so a read error is the likely explanation. This sequence joins TRBV5-4 and TRBJ2-7; D possibly corresponds to TRBD1 (6 bases). The length of the CDR3 is 13 residues. CDR1 is SGHNT and CDR2 is YYREEE in the germline V gene (reference sequence). The CDR3 region has the DNA TGTGCCAGCAGCTTAACAGGGTCCTACAAGCAGTACCTC. This encodes CASSLTGSYKQYL.

This clonotype was seen a handful of times. J is TRBJ1-2 and V is TRBV7-2, with 8 bases fitting TRBD1. Germline V gene sequence: CDR1 SGHTA, CDR2 FQGNSA. This CDR3 region has 16 residues. V was clipped by 0 bases and J by 4 bases; unmatched bases: 7. CDR3 protein: CASSLARTGSLYGYTF. In DNA, the CDR3 is TGTGCCAGCAGCTTAGCCCGGACAGGGTCCCTCTATGGCTACACCTTC.